The source of this TCR beta chain is a study of cytomegalovirus exposure and HLA in healthy donors. Study-level findings and limits: HLA alleles were associated with some 16,000 TCR beta sequences in a later analysis at 0.05 false discovery rate.

CDR3 size: 15 residues. J lost 8 bases, V lost 4 bases, and 4 bases had no gene match. The V gene's germline CDR1 is SNHLY and CDR2 FYNNEI. The PCR ran on 60 Vbeta and 13 Jbeta primers. TCRdb keeps only in-frame clones here, not all; method: immunoSEQ multiplex PCR. The data contain about 200,000 clones, around three quarters of them seen just once; the ten biggest clones take up around 1.9%. A remark on this clone: The target antigen is unknown.

This receptor was taken from a man aged 30-40 years in good health and CMV-seronegative. The specimen was PBMCs. The rearrangement uses TRBV2 and TRBJ2-4; TRBD2 matches 14 bases. In DNA form, the CDR3 reads TGTGCCAGCAGTGGCGGGACTAGCGGGAGTCACATTCAGTACTTC. Its translation: CASSGGTSGSHIQYF.